Below are 15 T cell receptor beta chains sequenced from a single sample in a study of blood T cells in healthy people across ages. Alongside a J-beta primer mix, a sample-barcoded 5' primer served in a second PCR lasting about 6 to 11 cycles. TCRdb recomputed calls from the 5' RACE reads with MiXCR, one row per CDR3 protein. The profile covers approximately 790,000 distinct CDR3 sequences, with around 62% appearing a single time and around 30% taken by the ten largest. Sequencing was performed on blood. The receptors here all came from a man aged 25-45 years in good health.

The chain combines TRBV20-1 with TRBJ2-5, with 10 bases that match TRBD1. The assigned J gene may be wrong: the sequence end matches TRBJ2-7 better. Germline V CDR1 and CDR2: DFQATT, SNEGSKA (reference sequence). The CDR3 is made up of 15 amino acids. CDR3 residues: CSARPGTGVTYEQYF. The CDR3 nucleotides are TGCAGTGCTAGACCCGGGACAGGGGTCACCTACGAGCAGTACTTC.

This chain connects TRBV7-3 to TRBJ2-4, with D possibly matching TRBD1 (6 bases). This CDR3 contains 16 residues. CDR1 SGHTA and CDR2 FQGTGA come from the germline V gene. Trimming stripped 4 bases from V and 1 base from J, with 14 bases between. The DNA of the CDR3 is TGTGCCAGCAGCTCCACAGGGAAAGGGGCCAAAAACATTCAGTACTTC. Protein product: CASSSTGKGAKNIQYF.

The chain recombines TRBV7-8 with TRBJ2-3; 7 nucleotides match TRBD2. The germline gives CDR1 SGHVS, CDR2 FQNEAQ. The CDR3 is made up of 15 amino acids. V was clipped by 4 bases and J by 2 bases; unmatched bases: 6. In nucleotides, the CDR3 is TGTGCCAGCAGCTCGAGCGGGGTTGTCACAGATACGCAGTATTTT. Translated: CASSSSGVVTDTQYF.

The J gene is TRBJ2-1, the V gene TRBV10-3; 10 nucleotides agree with TRBD2. Trimming removed 2 bases from V and 4 bases from J; junction bases left unmatched: 5. The CDR3 length is 16 residues. Germline CDR1 and CDR2: ENHRY and SYGVKD. DNA of the CDR3: TGTGCCATCAGTGAGGACGCTAGCGGGAGTTACAATGAGCAGTTCTTC. Its translation: CAISEDASGSYNEQFF.

The chain is built from TRBV7-2 and TRBJ2-1, with 9 bases matching TRBD2. The CDR3 runs to 15 residues. Germline CDR1 and CDR2: SGHTA and FQGNSA. Trimming took 0 bases from V and 8 from J; bases not matched to a gene: 5. This chain's CDR3 is CASSLAAGGPYEQFF. The CDR3 nucleotides are TGTGCCAGCAGCTTAGCCGCGGGGGGGCCCTATGAGCAGTTCTTC.

The chain carries TRBV29-1 and TRBJ2-7, with 12 bases matching TRBD2. The J call is uncertain, as TRBJ2-5 better fits the DNA end. The germline gives CDR1 SQVTM, CDR2 ANQGSEA. The CDR3 is 16 amino acids. CDR3 nucleotides: TGCAGCGTTGAAGAAGTCCTAGCGGGGGGGAAAGAGACCCAGTACTTC. Protein product: CSVEEVLAGGKETQYF.

This clonotype was seen a handful of times. The rearrangement joins TRBV4-2 to TRBJ2-7; D gene uncertain. Trimming left V 1 base short and J 3 bases short, with 10 bases between. CDR3 length: 14 residues. Germline CDR1 is LGHNA and CDR2 is YNFKEQ. The CDR3 is CASSQGSTYYEQYF. CDR3 DNA: TGTGCCAGCAGCCAAGGCTCCACCTACTACGAGCAGTACTTC.

The V and J genes are TRBV12-3 or TRBV12-4 and TRBJ2-7; D is unclear. V lost 1 base and J 7 bases, leaving 8 bases between the germline ends. CDR3 size: 12 residues. The CDR3 nucleotides read TGTGCCAGCAGTTTAGAGTTGATGGAGCAGTACTTC. Its translation is CASSLELMEQYF.

This clonotype turned up a few times. The chain recombines TRBV10-3 with TRBJ2-7, with D tentatively TRBD2 (6 bases). Per the germline V gene, CDR1 is ENHRY and CDR2 is SYGVKD. V was pared by 2 bases and J by 4 bases, with 15 bases between. The CDR3 is 15 residues long. The CDR3 protein is CAISEVGGTWYEQYF. The CDR3 DNA reads TGTGCCATCAGTGAGGTTGGAGGGACTTGGTACGAGCAGTACTTC.

This clonotype was counted only a few times. V is TRBV7-6 and J is TRBJ1-2; D is undetermined. The V gene lost 5 bases and the J gene lost 6 bases, with 10 bases spanning the gap. Germline values: CDR1 SGHVS, CDR2 FNYEAQ. This CDR3 comprises 12 residues. This CDR3 is CASSQGTDGYTF. In nucleotides, the CDR3 is TGTGCCAGCAGCCAAGGTACTGATGGCTACACCTTC.

This clonotype occurred a few times. In nucleotides, the CDR3 is TGTGCCAGCAGCTTAATGGGGGGCCAGGACAATGAGCAGTTCTTC. Amino acid sequence: CASSLMGGQDNEQFF. The gene calls are TRBV7-3 and TRBJ2-1; D might be TRBD1 or TRBD2, each matching 6 bases. Germline V CDR1 and CDR2: SGHTA, FQGTGA. This CDR3 is built from 15 residues. V gave up 1 base and J gave up 5 bases, with 12 bases separating them.

This clonotype was seen just once. This chain links TRBV7-6 with TRBJ2-4, with TRBD2 identical over 8 bases. The tail of the sequence fits TRBJ2-7 better, so the J call may be wrong. Per germline, CDR1 SGHVS and CDR2 FNYEAQ. This CDR3 is 15 amino acids long. The CDR3 DNA sequence: TGTGCCAGCAGCTACGGGAGGGGCAGGGGAAACGAGCAGTACTTC. It codes for CASSYGRGRGNEQYF.

This sequence joins TRBV15 and TRBJ1-5; the D gene is possibly TRBD1 (5 bases). CDR1 and CDR2 from the germline V gene are LNHNV and YYDKDF (reference sequence). V was shortened by 3 bases and J by 7 bases, with 13 bases between the two germline ends. This CDR3 has 14 amino acids. CDR3 nucleotide sequence: TGTGCCACCAGCAGCTCTACAGGAAGACAGCCCCAGCATTTT. This translates into CATSSSTGRQPQHF.

The CDR3 nucleotides read TGTGCCAGCAGCGTAGGGACGACCCCCAACTATGGCTACACCTTC. It is translated as CASSVGTTPNYGYTF. V gene TRBV9 combines with J gene TRBJ1-2; no firm D call. V lost 0 bases, J lost 2 bases, and 11 bases lay in between. Per the germline V gene, CDR1 is SGDLS and CDR2 is YYNGEE. This CDR3 has 15 amino acids.

This clonotype came up a few times. The V and J genes are TRBV21-1 and TRBJ2-1; whether TRBD1, the table's D call, matches the DNA was not checked. TRBV21-1 is assigned pseudogene status. CDR3 size: 13 residues. CDR3 DNA: TGTGCCAGCAGCAATCCCAGGGGTGATGAGCAGTTCTTC. This translates into CASSNPRGDEQFF.